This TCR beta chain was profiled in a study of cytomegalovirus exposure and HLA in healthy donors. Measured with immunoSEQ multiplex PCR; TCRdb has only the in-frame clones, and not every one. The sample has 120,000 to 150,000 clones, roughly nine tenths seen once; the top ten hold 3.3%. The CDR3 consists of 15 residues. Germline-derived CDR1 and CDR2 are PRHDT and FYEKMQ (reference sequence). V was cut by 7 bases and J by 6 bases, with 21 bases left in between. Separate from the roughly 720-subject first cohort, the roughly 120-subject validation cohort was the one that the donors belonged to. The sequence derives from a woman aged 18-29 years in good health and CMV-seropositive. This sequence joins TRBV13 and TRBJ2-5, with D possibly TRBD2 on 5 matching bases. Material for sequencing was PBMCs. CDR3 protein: CASTRGAARSQTQYF. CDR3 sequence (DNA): TGTGCCAGCACCAGAGGAGCGGCGAGGAGCCAGACCCAGTACTTC. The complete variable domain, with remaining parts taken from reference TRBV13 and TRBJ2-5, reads AAGVIQSPRHLIKEKRETATLKCYPIPRHDTVYWYQQGPGQDPQFLISFYEKMQSDKGSIPDRFSAQQFSDYHSELNMSSLELGDSALYFCASTRGAARSQTQYFGPGTRLLVL.